This entry lists 5 T cell receptor beta chains sequenced from one sample in a study of shared clonotypes between healthy human individuals. TCRdb's table, derived via immunoSEQ multiplex PCR, lists solely in-frame clones and lacks some. The data hold 1,500,000 or so clones, with around 95% observed a single time. The sample consisted of naive CD4+ T cells sorted from blood. Subset defined: CD45RA+ positively selected. These receptors all come from a man aged 25-45 years in good health.

The chain joins TRBV2 to TRBJ2-1, with D possibly matching TRBD2 (6 bases). CDR1 is SNHLY, CDR2 FYNNEI, per germline. V lost 4 bases and J lost 0, with 10 bases in between. The CDR3 consists of 15 residues. This CDR3 is CASSAGSPSYNEQFF. CDR3 nucleotide sequence: TGTGCCAGCAGTGCCGGGAGTCCCTCCTACAATGAGCAGTTCTTC.

This clone was seen once. The rearrangement joins TRBV28 to TRBJ2-1, with D perhaps matching TRBD2 (6 bases). Germline V gives CDR1 MDHEN, CDR2 SYDVKM. The CDR3 has 13 amino acids. V dropped 6 bases and J dropped 6 bases, with 12 bases sitting between them. The CDR3 sequence: CASSGDFSNEQFF. In nucleotides, the CDR3 is TGTGCCAGCAGCGGGGACTTTTCCAATGAGCAGTTCTTC. Full variable domain (missing parts from reference TRBV28 and TRBJ2-1): DVKVTQSSRYLVKRTGEKVFLECVQDMDHENMFWYRQDPGLGLRLIYFSYDVKMKEKGDIPEGYSVSREKKERFSLILESASTNQTSMYLCASSGDFSNEQFFGPGTRLTVL.

V usage is TRBV5-1 and J usage is TRBJ2-5, with TRBD1 identical over 12 bases. Germline V gene lookup returns CDR1 SGHRS and CDR2 YFSETQ. The CDR3 contains 16 residues. With V trimmed by 2 bases and J by 5 bases, 7 bases remained unmatched. The CDR3: CASSLDTGTGGETQYF. CDR3 bases: TGCGCCAGCAGCTTAGATACCGGGACAGGGGGCGAGACCCAGTACTTC.

This chain uses TRBV29-1 with TRBJ2-1; 8 positions agree with TRBD2. The germline CDR1 and CDR2 sequences are SQVTM and ANQGSEA. V shed 6 bases, J shed 4 bases, and the junction held 14 bases outside the gene matches. CDR3 length equals 16 residues. The CDR3 region is CSVEQRLAGHYNEQFF. CDR3 nucleotide sequence: TGCAGCGTAGAGCAGAGATTAGCGGGACATTACAATGAGCAGTTCTTC.

V is TRBV13 and J is TRBJ2-2; 10 bases match TRBD2. The CDR3 totals 16 residues. CDR1 and CDR2 (germline): PRHDT, FYEKMQ (reference sequence). With V trimmed by 2 bases and J by 3 bases, 3 bases remained unmatched. This CDR3 is CASSLWLAGDTGELFF. CDR3 nucleotide sequence: TGTGCCAGCAGCTTATGGCTAGCGGGAGACACCGGGGAGCTGTTTTTT.